This T cell receptor beta chain was identified in a study of blood T cell repertoires in COVID-19. Looking at the study overall: Samples of COVID-19 (acute and convalescent) were obtained from the United States, Italy and Spain. Sources were T cells, B-cell-depleted T cells, or PBMCs; the material itself was cDNA or gDNA.

TCRdb keeps only in-frame clones here, not all; method: immunoSEQ multiplex PCR. The sample holds over 200,000 clones, approximately 79% seen once. This receptor was identified in a human donor in a cohort sampled during active COVID-19. Material: peripheral blood.

For the CDR3, the DNA is TGTGCCAGCAGTTCCCATGGGACTAGCGGGACTCATGAGCAGTTCTTC. Its protein product is CASSSHGTSGTHEQFF. V and J are TRBV27 and TRBJ2-1; 13 positions match TRBD2. Losses at the gene ends were 4 bases for V and 8 bases for J; bases not matched to a gene: 8. The CDR3 extends over 16 amino acids. From germline, CDR1 is MNHEY and CDR2 SMNVEV (reference sequence).